This record concerns one T cell receptor (beta chain) sequence. Its antigen has not been determined. No much larger clonotype is one base removed from it; base qualities were not supplied. This entry is derived from a study of liver allograft versus peripheral blood T cells (TCRdb year 2020). In terms of the full investigation: The study compared T cell receptor repertoires found within transplanted livers against repertoires in the peripheral blood of liver transplant recipients. General findings and caveats noted by the study authors: According to the report, the T cell receptor repertoires detected in peripheral blood were different from the repertoires found inside liver allografts.

Reads for this sample came from an Illumina MiSeq. TCRdb applied fastp at Q25 and MiXCR to the public reads, then kept only in-frame beta chains. Identical CDR3 protein sequences are pooled into one entry, listed with their most common genes and DNA. This sample holds around 11,000 distinct CDR3 sequences; about a quarter were observed only once. The ten largest clones add up to roughly 1.5% of the sample. Counted from cysteine to phenylalanine, this CDR3 has 13 amino acids. CDR3 DNA only is kept here, 39 bases in frame from base 1. Based on the germline V gene, the CDR1 and CDR2 sequences are MDHEN and SYDVKM. Trimming accounts for 5 bases at V and 10 bases at J, while the number of junction bases matched to no gene is 8.

Rearrangement joined TRBV28 to TRBJ1-1; 9 middle bases align to TRBD1. This receptor was identified in a human patient who had a liver transplant. Following a transplant, some T cells may be graft donor cells, not patient cells. The encoded CDR3 is CASSLGTGRRAFF. At the DNA level, the sequence is TGTGCCAGCAGTCTTGGGACAGGGAGGAGAGCTTTCTTT.